A single sample is the source of the 26 T cell receptor beta chains below, sequenced in a study of tumor-infiltrating lymphocytes in oesophageal squamous cell carcinoma. Using its own MiXCR run on the PCR reads, TCRdb lists one record per CDR3 protein. The top ten clones hold about 23% of a sample with about 25,000 distinct CDR3 sequences, roughly 40% of them seen once. The sequencing sample was made of esophageal tumor tissue. Source of these receptors: a male donor with esophageal squamous cell carcinoma.

Only a few counts were recorded for this clonotype. This chain links TRBV19 with TRBJ1-2; 10 bases map to TRBD1. CDR3 length equals 15 residues. With 5 bases clipped from V and 6 bases from J, the junction kept 9 bases outside the gene matches. CDR1 is LNHDA, CDR2 SQIVND, per germline (reference sequence). The chain's CDR3 is CASSLRGTGDNGYTF. The CDR3 nucleotides read TGTGCCAGTAGTCTGCGAGGGACAGGGGACAATGGCTACACCTTC.

The chain recombines TRBV5-1 with TRBJ2-2, with 9 bases identical to TRBD1. From germline, CDR1 is SGHRS and CDR2 YFSETQ. The CDR3 is 16 amino acids. Unmatched junction bases numbered 5, after V lost 2 bases and J lost 3 bases. CDR3 coding DNA: TGCGCCAGCAGCTTTGGTTGGGACAGGGACACCGGGGAGCTGTTTTTT. It is translated as CASSFGWDRDTGELFF.

Only one count was recorded for this clonotype. Possible read error: a much larger clone is one base away. This rearrangement joins TRBV7-8 to TRBJ2-3; TRBD1 matches 9 bases. This CDR3 contains 13 residues. V shed 2 bases, J shed 14 bases, and the junction held 8 bases outside the gene matches. Germline lookup yields CDR1 SGHVS and CDR2 FQNEAQ. In nucleotides, the CDR3 is TGTGCCAGCAGCTTACTGACAGGGGGGAAACTGTATTTT. This codes for CASSLLTGGKLYF.

This clonotype was picked up a small number of times. The chain links TRBV7-9 to TRBJ2-3; unclear D gene. Germline V gives CDR1 SEHNR, CDR2 FQNEAQ (reference sequence). This CDR3 is 13 amino acids long. With 6 bases removed from V and 0 bases from J, the gap between germline ends came to 7 bases. The CDR3 spells CASSGPSTDTQYF. The CDR3 coding sequence is TGTGCCAGCAGTGGTCCTAGCACAGATACGCAGTATTTT.

The chain recombines TRBV7-6 with TRBJ2-7; TRBD1 might be the D (6 bases). V lost 4 bases, J lost 10 bases, and 20 bases lay in between. Germline lookup yields CDR1 SGHVS and CDR2 FNYEAQ. The CDR3 has 14 amino acids. CDR3 coding DNA: TGTGCCAGCAGCTCCCGTAGAGGGGGAGAGAACCAGTACTTC. This gives the protein CASSSRRGGENQYF.

Of note for this clonotype: Because it lacks the conserved phenylalanine or tryptophan at the end, this CDR3 is likely a read error. The limits of the CDR3 on the DNA are not certain, so only TCRdb's listed CDR3 is given. The genes are TRBV7-6 and TRBJ2-6; the DNA was not used to check the table's D call, TRBD2. The CDR3 length is 19 residues, termini included. The V gene's germline CDR1 is SGHVS and CDR2 FNYEAQ. CDR3 sequence reads: CASSLAQGLAEYNEQFFGA.

This clonotype appeared many times. The rearrangement links TRBV27 to TRBJ2-3, with TRBD2 as a possible D gene (5 bases). Germline CDR1 is MNHEY and CDR2 is SMNVEV (reference sequence). Deletions cut 5 bases from V and 4 bases from J, with 16 bases between. The CDR3 has 15 residues. Here the CDR3 DNA reads TGTGCCAGCAGTGCCACTAGGCTGCCCGCAGATACGCAGTATTTT. Its protein is CASSATRLPADTQYF.

This sequence joins TRBV28 and TRBJ1-2, with D unclear. The V end was cut by 4 bases, the J end by 1 base, with 13 bases between. The CDR3 is 15 amino acids. In germline, CDR1 is MDHEN, CDR2 SYDVKM. Here the CDR3 reads CASSSPSGNNYGYTF. The CDR3 bases are TGTGCCAGCAGTTCACCCTCCGGGAATAACTATGGCTACACCTTC.

As to this clonotype: Because it lacks the conserved phenylalanine or tryptophan at the end, this CDR3 is likely a read error. It is unclear where the CDR3 begins or ends on the DNA, so no DNA is shown, and the CDR3 is as TCRdb lists it. The chain carries TRBV7-4 and TRBJ2-3; the listed D gene, TRBD1, was not tested against the DNA. CDR1 is SGHVT, CDR2 SQSDAQ, per germline. The CDR3 is 18 amino acids in total, end residues counted. CDR3 in amino acids: CASSLIWARDVRPSTSVR.

By sample share, this clonotype is medium-sized. The chain employs TRBV7-9 and TRBJ2-1; D is perhaps TRBD1 (5 bases). V lost 8 bases and J 2 bases, leaving 10 bases between the germline ends. Germline V gene lookup returns CDR1 SEHNR and CDR2 FQNEAQ (reference sequence). CDR3 size: 13 residues. The CDR3 protein is CASDRPTYNEQFF. The CDR3 coding sequence is TGTGCCAGCGACAGACCTACCTACAATGAGCAGTTCTTC. The full variable domain, with the rest looked up from reference TRBV7-9 and TRBJ2-1, is DTGVSQNPRHKITKRGQNVTFRCDPISEHNRLYWYRQTLGQGPEFLTYFQNEAQLEKSRLLSDRFSAERPKGSFSTLEIQRTEQGDSAMYLCASDRPTYNEQFFGPGTRLTVL.

Ten or more counts support this clonotype. The limits of the CDR3 on the DNA are not certain, so only TCRdb's listed CDR3 is given. The chain carries TRBV12-3 or TRBV12-4 and TRBJ2-6; the table's TRBD1 call for D was not verified on the DNA. The CDR3 numbers 13 amino acids, ends counted. Here the CDR3 reads CASSPRLWLHLRF.

This chain connects TRBV7-2 to TRBJ2-1; a weak D match, TRBD2 (5 bases). The CDR3 consists of 14 residues. Germline CDR1 SGHTA, CDR2 FQGNSA. The V and J ends lost 1 base and 7 bases respectively, with 11 bases between them. CDR3 loop: CASSLESGKNEQFF. DNA for the CDR3: TGTGCCAGCAGCTTAGAGTCCGGGAAGAATGAGCAGTTCTTC.

This chain uses TRBV6-6 with TRBJ2-3; TRBD2 is a possible D gene (6 bases). Between the trimmed V and J ends, which lost 5 bases and 4 bases, there was a span of 13 bases. The CDR3 sequence is 14 residues long. The germline CDR1 and CDR2 sequences are MNHNY and SVGAGI (reference sequence). This chain's CDR3 is CASSDGGSSDTQYF. In nucleotides, the CDR3 is TGTGCCAGCAGTGATGGAGGGTCGTCAGATACGCAGTATTTT.

CDR3 in amino acids: CASSLARNTEAFF. In DNA form, the CDR3 reads TGTGCCAGCAGTTTGGCCAGGAACACTGAAGCTTTCTTT. This rearrangement joins TRBV12-3 or TRBV12-4 to TRBJ1-1; no definite D call. V was trimmed by 3 bases and J by 1 base, leaving 6 bases between them. The CDR3 has 13 residues.

The J gene is TRBJ2-7, the V gene TRBV7-2, with unresolved D. Between the trimmed V and J ends, which lost 5 bases and 3 bases, there was a span of 11 bases. The CDR3 has 13 residues. Germline assignment: CDR1 SGHTA and CDR2 FQGNSA. The CDR3 DNA follows: TGTGCCAGCAGCCCCCGGGCGCGCTACGAGCAGTACTTC. Residues: CASSPRARYEQYF.

The J gene is TRBJ2-7, the V gene TRBV6-4; D is unresolved. The J call is doubtful: the DNA matches TRBJ2-5 better. Germline CDR1 and CDR2: MRHNA and SNTAGT. The CDR3 length is 13 residues. The CDR3 loop reads CASSEWAEETQYF. Here the CDR3 DNA reads TGTGCCAGCAGTGAGTGGGCAGAAGAGACCCAGTACTTC.

The chain has TRBV7-2 and TRBJ2-1; 8 nucleotides agree with TRBD1. The assigned J gene may be wrong: the sequence end matches TRBJ2-5 better. The germline V gene encodes CDR1 SGHTA and CDR2 FQGNSA. The CDR3 length is 14 residues. The CDR3 is CASSPGQGQETQYF. The CDR3 bases are TGTGCCAGCAGCCCTGGACAGGGACAAGAGACCCAGTACTTC.

The chain combines TRBV19 with TRBJ1-1, with 9 positions matching TRBD1. CDR3 length: 14 amino acids. Germline V gene lookup returns CDR1 LNHDA and CDR2 SQIVND (reference sequence). J lost 6 bases, V lost 5 bases, and 7 bases had no gene match. The CDR3 coding sequence is TGTGCCAGTAGTTGGGGACAGGGTCAACCTGAAGCTTTCTTT. Its protein product is CASSWGQGQPEAFF.

The genes are TRBV4-3 and TRBJ2-3, with D uncertain. The DNA end is a closer match to TRBJ1-2, so the J assignment may be wrong. Germline CDR1 LGHNA, CDR2 YSLEER. This CDR3 has 13 residues. CDR3: CASSQESNYGYTF. CDR3 in DNA: TGCGCCAGCAGCCAAGAATCGAACTATGGCTACACCTTC.

This clonotype appeared many times. The J gene is TRBJ1-1, the V gene TRBV10-3; D gene unclear. V gave up 7 bases and J gave up 1 base, with 10 bases separating them. Germline V lookup: CDR1 ENHRY, CDR2 SYGVKD. This CDR3 is built from 13 residues. DNA of the CDR3: TGTGCCATCACTGCTGAGGAGAACACTGAAGCTTTCTTT. Its protein product is CAITAEENTEAFF.

This clonotype is medium-sized (0.01 to 0.1%). The chain carries TRBV12-3 or TRBV12-4 and TRBJ2-5, with TRBD1 identical over 8 bases. V shed 1 base, J shed 2 bases, and the junction held 0 bases outside the gene matches. CDR3 length: 14 residues. For the CDR3, the DNA is TGTGCCAGCAGTTTAGGACAGGGGCAAGAGACCCAGTACTTC. This translates into CASSLGQGQETQYF.

This clonotype was found many times. Since a much larger clone is just one base distant, this may be a read error. The rearrangement links TRBV11-3 to TRBJ2-1; TRBD2 matches at 7 bases. The J call is uncertain, as TRBJ2-7 better fits the DNA end. The length of the CDR3 is 17 residues. Germline assignment: CDR1 SGHNT and CDR2 YENEEA. The CDR3 loop is CASSLGFGGEGYNEQYF. CDR3 DNA sequence: TGTGCCAGCAGCTTGGGTTTTGGGGGGGAGGGCTACAATGAGCAGTACTTC.

Only a few counts were recorded for this clonotype. The genes are TRBV11-2 and TRBJ2-1; 12 bases fit TRBD2. Losses at the gene ends were 2 bases for V and 12 bases for J; bases not matched to a gene: 11. The CDR3 is 16 residues long. Germline-derived CDR1 and CDR2 are SGHAT and FQNNGV. The CDR3 DNA is TGTGCCAGCAGCTTATTCGCCGGGACTAGCGGGCGGGCGCAGTTCTTC. Its protein is CASSLFAGTSGRAQFF.

Concerning this clonotype: The CDR3 does not close with the conserved phenylalanine or tryptophan, likely indicating a read error. No DNA is shown, since the ends of the CDR3 on it are uncertain; the CDR3 is the one TCRdb lists. CDR3 amino acids: CASSHRLAGASPSYEQYFGN. The V call is TRBV7-4, the J call TRBJ2-1; the table's D call of TRBD2 was not tested on the DNA. The germline V gene encodes CDR1 SGHVT and CDR2 SQSDAQ. The CDR3 is 20 residues long, ends included.

The rearrangement links TRBV6-6 to TRBJ2-5; D uncertain. Looked up from germline, CDR1 is MNHNY and CDR2 is SVGAGI (reference sequence). With 2 bases removed from V and 4 bases from J, the gap between germline ends came to 11 bases. There are 14 residues in the CDR3. The CDR3 coding sequence is TGTGCCAGCAGTTACAGTATGGGTAGAGAGACCCAGTACTTC. It codes for CASSYSMGRETQYF.

A word on this clonotype: With a much larger clone just one base away, this may be a read error. The chain joins TRBV9 to TRBJ2-1, with D hard to call. TRBJ2-7 explains the end of the DNA better; the J call may be wrong. Germline V gene lookup returns CDR1 SGDLS and CDR2 YYNGEE. CDR3 length: 13 amino acids. CDR3 residues: CASRNSTYNEQYF. In nucleotides, the CDR3 is TGTGCCAGCAGGAACAGCACCTACAATGAGCAGTACTTC.